In its sample, the clone carrying this T cell receptor (beta chain) was seen a few times. This sample is part of a study of identical twins. Germline V gene sequence: CDR1 SGHVS, CDR2 FNYEAQ. V shed 4 bases and J shed 5 bases, with 12 bases lying between them. The length of the CDR3 is 13 residues. With template switching, a universal primer site was added, and the cDNA carried unique molecular identifiers. Each CDR3 protein gets one entry after TCRdb re-called the 5' RACE reads with MiXCR. The data show some 500,000 distinct CDR3 sequences, roughly 9.5% seen once. These data were also filed under a second study, of yellow fever vaccine responses in identical twins.

The chain is built from TRBV7-6 and TRBJ2-7; the D gene is possibly TRBD2 (5 bases). The receptor comes from a young woman in good health. The sample comprised PBMCs. In DNA form, the CDR3 reads TGTGCCAGCAGCTCCGGAGGCACGGACGAGCAGTACTTC. It yields the protein CASSSGGTDEQYF. The full variable domain, in which reference TRBV7-6 and TRBJ2-7 provide the parts outside the CDR3, is GAGVSQSPRYKVTKRGQDVALRCDPISGHVSLYWYRQALGQGPEFLTYFNYEAQQDKSGLPNDRFSAERPEGSISTLTIQRTEQRDSAMYRCASSSGGTDEQYFGPGTRLTVT.